The 9 T cell receptor beta chains reported below all come from one sample, sequenced in a study of Ad26.COV2.S vaccination and SARS-CoV-2 variants. Treatment denoted: about 20 received Ad26.COV2.S at low or high dose, single or two shots; several received placebo; per-sample allocation not given. The investigators took samples on day 63 after the first vaccine or placebo injection. The data were produced by immunoSEQ multiplex PCR, yet TCRdb's version contains in-frame clones alone and is incomplete. Among 300,000 to 500,000 clones listed, approximately 91% were seen once. The input for sequencing was peripheral blood, taken in a trial of Ad26.COV2.S vaccine versus placebo. These receptors came from a person aged 18-65 years who received the Ad26.COV2.S COVID-19 vaccine or a placebo.

The J gene is TRBJ1-2, the V gene TRBV2, with D maybe TRBD1 (5 bases). The CDR3 is 13 residues long. With 4 bases removed from V and 6 bases from J, the gap between germline ends came to 12 bases. Germline assignment: CDR1 SNHLY and CDR2 FYNNEI. CDR3 in amino acids: CASSVQRGDGYTF. CDR3 in DNA: TGTGCCAGCAGTGTTCAGCGGGGGGATGGCTACACCTTC.

This clone appeared a few times. This CDR3 is CASSHGAGQYEQYF. The DNA of the CDR3 is TGTGCCAGCAGCCATGGAGCGGGGCAATACGAGCAGTACTTC. This rearrangement joins TRBV3-1 (or the pseudogene TRBV3-2) to TRBJ2-7; 7 positions agree with TRBD2. CDR3 length: 14 amino acids. The J segment lost 4 bases and the V segment lost 3 bases, leaving 6 bases of the junction unmatched. Germline V lookup: CDR1 LGHDT, CDR2 YNNKEL (reference sequence).

The rearrangement links TRBV7-9 to TRBJ2-4, with D possibly matching TRBD1 (6 bases). Germline CDR1 and CDR2: SEHNR and FQNEAQ (reference sequence). Trimming shortened V by 6 bases and J by 5 bases, and 11 bases separated the two germline ends. CDR3 length equals 13 residues. CDR3 DNA: TGTGCCAGCAGTCCGTGGACAGAAAACATTCAGTACTTC. This translates into CASSPWTENIQYF.

V and J are TRBV7-6 and TRBJ2-2; 7 nucleotides match TRBD1. With 8 bases clipped from V and 5 bases from J, the junction kept 11 bases outside the gene matches. Germline CDR1 and CDR2: SGHVS and FNYEAQ. This CDR3 contains 15 residues. In DNA form, the CDR3 reads TGTGCCAGCGCGAAATCCAGGGGGTCGACCGGGGAGCTGTTTTTT. Its protein product is CASAKSRGSTGELFF.

The J gene is TRBJ2-2, the V gene TRBV11-2; the match to TRBD2 covers 7 bases. In germline, CDR1 is SGHAT, CDR2 FQNNGV. CDR3 size: 15 residues. With 0 bases clipped from V and 4 bases from J, the junction kept 2 bases outside the gene matches. CDR3 sequence (DNA): TGTGCCAGCAGCTTAGAACCGGGAGGCACCGGGGAGCTGTTTTTT. Residues: CASSLEPGGTGELFF. Full variable domain (missing parts from reference TRBV11-2 and TRBJ2-2): EAGVAQSPRYKIIEKRQSVAFWCNPISGHATLYWYQQILGQGPKLLIQFQNNGVVDDSQLPKDRFSAERLKGVDSTLKIQPAKLEDSAVYLCASSLEPGGTGELFFGEGSRLTVL.

The chain carries TRBV3-1 (or the pseudogene TRBV3-2) and TRBJ1-4; 9 nucleotides line up with TRBD1. The CDR3 length is 15 residues. Germline V CDR1 and CDR2: LGHDT, YNNKEL (reference sequence). V gave up 1 base and J gave up 8 bases; unmatched junction bases: 5. CDR3 region: CASSQGQGGNEKLFF. CDR3 sequence (DNA): TGTGCCAGCAGCCAAGGACAGGGGGGGAACGAAAAACTGTTTTTT.

This clone was counted only a few times. This rearrangement joins TRBV7-8 to TRBJ1-5; TRBD1 aligns across 10 bases. Trimming took 9 bases from V and 6 from J; bases not matched to a gene: 11. CDR1 SGHVS and CDR2 FQNEAQ come from the germline V gene. The CDR3 has 15 amino acids. DNA for the CDR3: TGTGCCAGTCAAAGGGACAGGGGACCAAGTCAGCCCCAGCATTTT. Protein: CASQRDRGPSQPQHF.

In its sample, this clone was seen a few times. J is TRBJ2-7 and V is TRBV4-1; 8 bases map to TRBD1. The CDR3 covers 18 residues. V dropped 3 bases and J dropped 3; count of bases not matched to a gene: 16. Germline CDR1 and CDR2: MGHRA and YSYEKL. CDR3 DNA: TGCGCCAGCAGCCACAAACTCCAGGGACAGGCAAGGGACTACGAGCAGTACTTC. Translation gives CASSHKLQGQARDYEQYF.

The rearrangement joins TRBV4-3 to TRBJ1-1; D is ambiguous. Germline lookup yields CDR1 LGHNA and CDR2 YSLEER. The CDR3 is made up of 15 amino acids. V lost 0 bases to trimming and J lost 1 base, with 9 bases between them. The CDR3 sequence is CASSQDRLRNTEAFF. For the CDR3, the DNA is TGCGCCAGCAGCCAAGACAGGTTGAGGAACACTGAAGCTTTCTTT.